This T cell receptor (beta chain) stems from a study of blood T cell repertoires in COVID-19. Study as a whole: From T cells, B-cell-depleted T cells, or PBMCs came the material, which was cDNA or gDNA.

The V segment lost 3 bases and the J segment 1 base; nucleotides outside the gene matches: 4. This CDR3 spans 16 amino acids. The V gene's germline CDR1 is KGHDR and CDR2 SFDVKD. Original analysis: How many nucleated cells were present was estimated from reference gene primer amplification. The table came from immunoSEQ multiplex PCR; TCRdb's copy has only in-frame clones and leaves some out. For V, J and clone size, that table is used; D and trimming come from the DNA. Of 75,000 or so clones listed, approximately 80% are singletons. The clonotype originates from a man aged 55 to 69 with active or convalescent COVID-19. The source material was peripheral blood. J is TRBJ2-3 and V is TRBV24-1, with 9 bases identical to TRBD1. The CDR3 coding sequence is TGTGCCACCAGTGATGGGGACAGGGCGGGCACAGATACGCAGTATTTT. Translation gives CATSDGDRAGTDTQYF.